This TCR beta chain was obtained from a study of metastatic and nonmetastatic thyroid tumors. Study-level information: From malignant and benign thyroid patients, repertoires in blood and in tumor or nodule tissue were compared. Overall study results and limits: Reports indicated that malignant thyroid tumors showed significantly higher TCR beta diversity than benign nodules did, in blood and tumor.

This clone has at least ten counts. The antigen is undetermined. Nobody among the patients had been given any treatment before thyroid surgery. The CDR3 is made up of 15 amino acids. Trimming took off 0 bases at V and 5 bases at J, with 14 bases between the two ends. Per germline, CDR1 SGHTS and CDR2 YDEGEE. Source study methods: To classify distant metastasis in papillary thyroid cancer, a model was built from CDR3 differences across clinicopathological groups. TCRdb reprocessed the PCR reads via MiXCR. Clone size and V and J calls follow TCRdb, not the original study. The table includes approximately 30,000 clones, approximately 15% detected once.

The sequence derives from a female donor with papillary thyroid cancer or a benign thyroid nodule (not recorded which). Some clones in this sample may be carry-over from other donors' samples. The chain links TRBV5-8 to TRBJ1-2; perhaps TRBD1 as D (6 bases). Source material: blood. The CDR3 nucleotides read TGTGCCAGCAGCTTGGCGGGGGCCGGACTTTATGGCTACACCTTC. Translation: CASSLAGAGLYGYTF.